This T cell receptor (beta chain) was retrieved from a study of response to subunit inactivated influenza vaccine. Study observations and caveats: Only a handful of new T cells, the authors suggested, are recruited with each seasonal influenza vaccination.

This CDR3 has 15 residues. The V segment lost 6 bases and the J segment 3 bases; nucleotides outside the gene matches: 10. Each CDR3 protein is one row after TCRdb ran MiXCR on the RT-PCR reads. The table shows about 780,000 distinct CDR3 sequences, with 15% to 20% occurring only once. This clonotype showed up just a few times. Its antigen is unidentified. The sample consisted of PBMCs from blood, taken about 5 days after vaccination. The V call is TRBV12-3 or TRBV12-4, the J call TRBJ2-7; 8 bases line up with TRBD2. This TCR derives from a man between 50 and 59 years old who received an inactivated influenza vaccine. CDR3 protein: CASRGRSGTFYEQYF. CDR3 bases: TGTGCCAGCAGAGGGCGTAGCGGGACCTTCTACGAGCAGTACTTC.